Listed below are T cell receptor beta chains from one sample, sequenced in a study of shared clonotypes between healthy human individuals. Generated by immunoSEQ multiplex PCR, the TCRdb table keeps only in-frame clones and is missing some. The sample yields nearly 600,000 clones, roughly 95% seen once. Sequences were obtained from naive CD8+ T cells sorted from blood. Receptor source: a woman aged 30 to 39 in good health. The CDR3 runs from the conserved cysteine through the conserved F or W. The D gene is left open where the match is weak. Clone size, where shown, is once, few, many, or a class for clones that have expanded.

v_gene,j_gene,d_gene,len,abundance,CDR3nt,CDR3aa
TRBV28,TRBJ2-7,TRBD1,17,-,TGTGCCAGCAGTTTCCGGGGGCGTAGGACAGGGCATTACGAGCAGTACTTC,CASSFRGRRTGHYEQYF
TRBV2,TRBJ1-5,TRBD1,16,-,TGTGCCAGCAGTGAACAGGGGGCTCGGAGCAATCAGCCCCAGCATTTT,CASSEQGARSNQPQHF
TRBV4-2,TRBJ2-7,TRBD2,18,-,TGTGCCAGCAGCCAAGATCGTTTTGCGGGAGGGCTATCCTACGAGCAGTACTTC,CASSQDRFAGGLSYEQYF
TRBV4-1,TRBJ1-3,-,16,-,TGCGCCAGCAGACACGCTTTAGGAGGGGACGGAAACACCATATATTTT,CASRHALGGDGNTIYF
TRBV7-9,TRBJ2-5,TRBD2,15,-,TGTGCCAGCAGCTTCGTTAGGACTAGCGGGGAGACCCAGTACTTC,CASSFVRTSGETQYF
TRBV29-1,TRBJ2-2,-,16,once,TGCAGCGTTGAATCCCAGGCTCCGACGAACACCGGGGAGCTGTTTTTT,CSVESQAPTNTGELFF
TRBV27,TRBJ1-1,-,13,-,TGTGCCAGCAGTTTATATCTGAACACTGAAGCTTTCTTT,CASSLYLNTEAFF
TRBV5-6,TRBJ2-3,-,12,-,TGTGCCAGCAGCTTGGTAACAGATACGCAGTATTTT,CASSLVTDTQYF
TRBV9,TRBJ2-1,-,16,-,TGTGCCAGCAGCGTAGGCGGAGCTTTTACCTACAATGAGCAGTTCTTC,CASSVGGAFTYNEQFF
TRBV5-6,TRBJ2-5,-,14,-,TGTGCCAGCAGCTTGGAGGGAGGTCAAGAGACCCAGTACTTC,CASSLEGGQETQYF
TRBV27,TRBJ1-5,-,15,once,TGTGCCAGCCGATCCGAAGGGTGGGGCAATCAGCCCCAGCATTTT,CASRSEGWGNQPQHF
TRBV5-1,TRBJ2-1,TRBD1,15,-,TGCGCCAGCAGCTTGGAAGGGACAGGGCATAATGAGCAGTTCTTC,CASSLEGTGHNEQFF
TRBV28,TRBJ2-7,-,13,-,TGTGCCAGCAGTTTAGGGCAGTACTACGAGCAGTACTTC,CASSLGQYYEQYF
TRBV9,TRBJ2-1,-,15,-,TGTGCCAGCAGCCCATGGGACCAAGCCGGCAATGAGCAGTTCTTC,CASSPWDQAGNEQFF
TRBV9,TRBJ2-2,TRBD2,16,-,TGTGCCAGCACCAGAGGGGGGACTAGGTCCACCGGGGAGCTGTTTTTT,CASTRGGTRSTGELFF
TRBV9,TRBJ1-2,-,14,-,TGTGCCAGCAGCCCTCCAGCTGGGGCCTATGGCTACACCTTC,CASSPPAGAYGYTF
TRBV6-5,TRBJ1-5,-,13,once,TGTGCCAGCAGCCGACAGTTCGATCAGCCCCAGCATTTT,CASSRQFDQPQHF
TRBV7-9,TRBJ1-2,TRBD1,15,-,TGTGCCAGCAGCCCAGGACAGGGGAGGGACTATGGCTACACCTTC,CASSPGQGRDYGYTF
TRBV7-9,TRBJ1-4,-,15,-,TGTGCCAGCAGACCCTTCCACGGGGGTAATGAAAAACTGTTTTTT,CASRPFHGGNEKLFF
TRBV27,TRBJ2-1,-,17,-,TGTGCCAGCAGTTTATCTCCGGGACTCTCGACCTACAATGAGCAGTTCTTC,CASSLSPGLSTYNEQFF
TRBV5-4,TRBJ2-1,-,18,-,TGTGCCAGCAGCTTGGACCCGTTGTTACCCAGCTCCTACAATGAGCAGTTCTTC,CASSLDPLLPSSYNEQFF
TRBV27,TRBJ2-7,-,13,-,TGTGCCAGCAGTCAAGGGGTAACCTACGAGCAGTACTTC,CASSQGVTYEQYF